This T cell receptor beta chain was identified in a study of tumor-infiltrating lymphocytes in primary liver carcinoma (dated by TCRdb to about 2017). Context from the whole study: Surgical resection was performed in China between November 2015 and early 2016 on 5 or 6 patients with histopathologically diagnosed primary liver carcinoma. Of the five patients, three men and two women aged 30 to 69 years, four had hepatocellular carcinoma and one had combined HCC and intrahepatic cholangiocarcinoma. The tumors of the five patients were staged as T1-T3 N0M0, with maximum diameters ranging from about 4 to 11 cm. Roughly 3.65 to 7.13 million productive TCRbeta reads were obtained per sample, and no significant difference in read depth was found between tissue types. TCRbeta repertoire sequencing, expression microarrays and whole-exome sequencing were combined in the study across five regions of each liver tumor, with adjacent normal tissue and blood also included. A total of approximately 35 specimens from 5 patients, comprising around 25 tumor regions, 5 adjacent noncancerous liver tissues and 5 peripheral blood samples, were covered by TCRbeta repertoire sequencing. High reproducibility was observed for the technical replicate repertoires, with mean shared-clone rates approximately 0.9 and correlation coefficients above 0.98. Paper-wide results and their limitations: Since the samples were bulk and unsorted, there was no way to compare CD4+ and CD8+ T cell repertoires. The top 250 clones accounted for a significantly greater share of the repertoire in tumors than in blood (p = 0.039). Only four or five patients were included in the study, and the authors note that the findings should be validated in a larger study. Only the TCR beta chain was sequenced, which likely underestimates true repertoire diversity because unpaired alpha chains were not captured. Repertoire overlap was found to be higher between tumor regions (mean roughly 36%) than between tumor-adjacent (17%) or tumor-blood (around 15%) pairs, consistent with antigen-driven expansion.

Blood RNA was extracted from unsorted whole blood with TRIzol reagent; germline DNA came from the DNeasy Blood & Tissue kit. At the time of sampling, the patients were treatment-naive and had chronic HBV infection. About 3.6 milliliters of peripheral blood were collected into K2EDTA tubes before surgery. Points on this clonotype: Its antigen remains unidentified. A junction end diverges from the germline sequence, so it may reflect a read error.

As encoded in the germline V gene, CDR1 is SGHAT while CDR2 is FQNNGV. Including the terminal cysteine and phenylalanine, the CDR3 comprises 12 residues. Here the CDR3 DNA is all that survives: 36 bases in frame from base 1. A constant-region primer and ProtoScript II reverse transcriptase were used to reverse-transcribe TCRbeta-specific cDNA from around 540 ng total RNA. The TCRbeta libraries were prepared through three rounds of nested multiplex PCR following a slightly modified ARM-PCR procedure. Each of the first two PCR rounds ran for approximately 10 cycles using multiplex TRBV1-TRBV30 forward primers together with a Cbeta reverse primer. Sample barcodes and Illumina adapters were added in a final 25-cycle PCR with Deep VentR polymerase. Before sequencing, amplicons of 200-500 bp were purified from gel using a QIAquick gel extraction kit. An Illumina HiSeq 2500 was used to sequence the TCRbeta amplicons, generating 250-bp paired-end reads. Concerning the study's data processing: Trimmomatic v0.33 was used to quality-trim the reads, and FLASH v1.2.11 was used to merge paired reads so that full CDR3 sequences could be recovered. V, D and J germline segments were assigned to the rearranged TCRbeta sequences using MiGEC v1.2.1b. Clonotype statistics and Shannon-Wiener diversity indices were calculated with VDJtools v1.0.0. To reduce sampling bias, subsequent analyses other than the diversity analysis used only the 250 most abundant clonotypes in each sample. Clones were called with MiXCR by TCRdb after fastp trimmed the public reads at Q25, and only in-frame beta chains were retained. Every entry covers one CDR3 protein and lists the most common genes and DNA from its rows. These V and J calls derive from TCRdb rather than the authors' analysis. This sample has roughly 330,000 distinct CDR3 sequences in its table, and about two thirds of those were observed once. Clones ranked in the top ten supply about 6.3% of the sample.

Sequenced material: peripheral blood. The chain uses TRBV11-2 and TRBJ1-1; TRBD1 is a weak D gene call, 5 bases matching. The receptor's source is a man aged 35 to 55 with primary liver carcinoma and hepatitis B virus infection. The CDR3 region: CASSPRGREVFF. In nucleotide form, the sequence is TGTGCTAGCAGCCCCCGGGGACGAGAAGTTTTCTTT.